The 28 T cell receptor beta chains reported below all come from one sample, sequenced in a study of blood T cell repertoires in COVID-19. Repertoires were generated with immunoSEQ multiplex PCR, while TCRdb's copy carries only in-frame clones and drops some. The sample lists under 250,000 clones; around 80% were seen once. The sequenced sample was peripheral blood. All receptors derive from a middle-aged woman with acute or convalescent COVID-19.

CDR3 protein: CASSTPSVTDTQYF. In nucleotides, the CDR3 is TGCGCCAGCAGCACCCCCTCGGTCACAGATACGCAGTATTTT. V gene TRBV5-1 combines with J gene TRBJ2-3; D is unclear. The germline V and J ends were trimmed by 4 bases and 2 bases, with 11 bases remaining between them. Germline CDR1 reads SGHRS; CDR2 reads YFSETQ. This CDR3 region has 14 residues. The full variable domain, completed using reference TRBV5-1 and TRBJ2-3, is KAGVTQTPRYLIKTRGQQVTLSCSPISGHRSVSWYQQTPGQGLQFLFEYFSETQRNKGNFPGRFSGRQFSNSRSEMNVSTLELGDSALYLCASSTPSVTDTQYFGPGTRLTVL.

CDR3 amino acids: CASSSPSYNEQFF. The CDR3 DNA follows: TGTGCCAGCAGCTCCCCGAGCTACAATGAGCAGTTCTTC. The rearrangement uses TRBV5-4 and TRBJ2-1; D not certain. Germline V CDR1 and CDR2: SGHNT, YYREEE (reference sequence). The CDR3 extends over 13 amino acids. The V end was cut by 3 bases, the J end by 3 bases, with 7 bases between.

The genes are TRBV5-1 and TRBJ2-2, with 10 bases that match TRBD1. V lost 4 bases, J lost 0 bases, and 9 bases stayed unmatched. Per the germline V gene, CDR1 is SGHRS and CDR2 is YFSETQ. The CDR3 has 18 residues. CDR3 in DNA: TGCGCCAGCAGCAGCGCCCGACAGGGGGCTACGAACACCGGGGAGCTGTTTTTT. Protein product: CASSSARQGATNTGELFF.

The V and J genes are TRBV5-1 and TRBJ1-2, with TRBD1 as a possible D gene (6 bases). This CDR3 comprises 14 residues. V was pared by 1 base and J by 6 bases, with 13 bases between. Germline CDR1 SGHRS, CDR2 YFSETQ. This chain's CDR3 is CASSLYREGDGYTF. The CDR3 nucleotides read TGCGCCAGCAGCTTGTACAGGGAGGGAGATGGCTACACCTTC. Supplemented by reference TRBV5-1 and TRBJ1-2, the full variable domain reads KAGVTQTPRYLIKTRGQQVTLSCSPISGHRSVSWYQQTPGQGLQFLFEYFSETQRNKGNFPGRFSGRQFSNSRSEMNVSTLELGDSALYLCASSLYREGDGYTFGSGTRLTVV.

This clone appeared a few times. The V call is TRBV7-8, the J call TRBJ2-7, with D unresolved. Looked up from germline, CDR1 is SGHVS and CDR2 is FQNEAQ. V was cut by 1 base and J by 0 bases, with 10 bases left in between. The CDR3 runs to 15 residues. CDR3 in DNA: TGTGCCAGCAGCTTAGTCAGCGTCAGCTCCTACGAGCAGTACTTC. It encodes CASSLVSVSSYEQYF.

The chain employs TRBV10-3 and TRBJ2-1; 7 bases map to TRBD2. Germline V gene data show CDR1 as ENHRY and CDR2 as SYGVKD. The junction had 7 bases not matched to a gene; V was cut back by 0 bases and J by 5 bases. CDR3 length equals 16 residues. This CDR3 is CAISESILADHNEQFF. The CDR3 DNA sequence: TGTGCCATCAGTGAGTCTATCCTAGCGGATCACAATGAGCAGTTCTTC.

The genes are TRBV5-8 and TRBJ2-1, with a weak D call TRBD1 (5 bases). The V end lost 1 base, the J end lost 4 bases, and 12 bases lay between the germline ends. Germline CDR1 is SGHTS and CDR2 is YDEGEE. The CDR3 covers 15 residues. The CDR3 coding sequence is TGTGCCAGCAGCTTGCACACAGGTTTTTACAATGAGCAGTTCTTC. It yields the protein CASSLHTGFYNEQFF. Combining the CDR3 with reference TRBV5-8 and TRBJ2-1 gives the whole variable domain EAGVTQSPTHLIKTRGQQATLRCSPISGHTSVYWYQQALGLGLQFLLWYDEGEERNRGNFPPRFSGRQFPNYSSELNVNALELEDSALYLCASSLHTGFYNEQFFGPGTRLTVL.

The chain recombines TRBV6-5 with TRBJ2-2, with 10 bases aligning to TRBD1. CDR1 is MNHEY and CDR2 is SVGAGI in the germline V gene. V dropped 2 bases and J dropped 4; count of bases not matched to a gene: 1. The CDR3 is made up of 15 amino acids. The CDR3 here is CASSYRDRGTGELFF. The CDR3 DNA reads TGTGCCAGCAGTTACAGGGACAGGGGCACCGGGGAGCTGTTTTTT.

The V and J genes are TRBV6-5 and TRBJ1-1; TRBD1 is a possible D gene (5 bases). The V and J ends lost 5 bases and 1 base respectively, with 11 bases between them. Germline-derived CDR1 and CDR2 are MNHEY and SVGAGI. The CDR3 is 14 residues long. Here the CDR3 DNA reads TGTGCCAGCAGTACGACGACAGCGAACACTGAAGCTTTCTTT. Translating gives CASSTTTANTEAFF.

This clone occurred a few times. The chain employs TRBV10-3 and TRBJ2-1; 7 bases line up with TRBD2. Germline-derived CDR1 and CDR2 are ENHRY and SYGVKD. The CDR3 is 18 amino acids. Trimming at V came to 0 bases and at J to 0 bases, leaving 8 bases not matched to a gene. This CDR3 reads CAISESGTTRGSYNEQFF. The CDR3 nucleotides read TGTGCCATCAGTGAGTCGGGGACTACTAGAGGCTCCTACAATGAGCAGTTCTTC.

V gene TRBV2 combines with J gene TRBJ2-7, with TRBD2 identical over 12 bases. Germline V gene data show CDR1 as SNHLY and CDR2 as FYNNEI. V was pared by 7 bases and J by 1 base, with 2 bases of the junction left unmatched. The CDR3 runs 14 residues. Written as DNA, the CDR3 is TGTGCCAGCAAAGGGACTAGCGGGTCCTACGAGCAGTACTTC. This encodes CASKGTSGSYEQYF.

The rearrangement links TRBV25-1 to TRBJ1-1, with D maybe TRBD1 (5 bases). The germline V gene encodes CDR1 MGHDK and CDR2 SYGVNS. The CDR3 is 13 residues long. V dropped 6 bases and J dropped 5 bases, with 13 bases sitting between them. The DNA for the CDR3 is TGTGCCAGCAGCTCCCACCGGGGGACTGAAGCTTTCTTT. It encodes CASSSHRGTEAFF.

The V call is TRBV9, the J call TRBJ1-2; D is possibly TRBD1 (5 bases). V was cut by 1 base and J by 4 bases, with 14 bases left in between. This CDR3 is built from 15 residues. Germline CDR1 reads SGDLS; CDR2 reads YYNGEE. This chain's CDR3 is CASSVSPQDSYGYTF. The CDR3 bases are TGTGCCAGCAGCGTATCGCCCCAAGACAGCTATGGCTACACCTTC.

J is TRBJ2-1 and V is TRBV18; TRBD2 might be the D (7 bases). CDR1 is KGHSH and CDR2 is LQKENI in the germline V gene. The CDR3 consists of 16 residues. V shed 6 bases and J shed 0 bases, with 15 bases lying between them. CDR3 coding DNA: TGTGCCAGCTCCGAGGGGGGGCTCGGCTCCTACAATGAGCAGTTCTTC. This gives the protein CASSEGGLGSYNEQFF.

The chain combines TRBV5-6 with TRBJ2-7; the D is unclear. This CDR3 has 12 amino acids. Trimming shortened V by 0 bases and J by 4 bases, and 5 bases separated the two germline ends. CDR1 is SGHDT, CDR2 YYEEEE, per germline. DNA of the CDR3: TGTGCCAGCAGCTTGGACACGTACGAGCAGTACTTC. Amino acid sequence: CASSLDTYEQYF.

The chain joins TRBV4-1 to TRBJ2-7, with 10 bases lining up with TRBD1. After removal of 0 bases from V and 9 bases from J, the junction contained 8 bases not matched to a gene. The V gene's germline CDR1 is MGHRA and CDR2 YSYEKL. CDR3 length: 15 residues. CDR3 loop: CASSQDGGTGVGQYF. The CDR3 DNA reads TGCGCCAGCAGCCAAGACGGAGGGACAGGGGTGGGGCAGTACTTC.

This chain connects TRBV18 to TRBJ1-2; 7 positions match TRBD1. The CDR3 runs to 14 residues. V lost 2 bases to trimming and J lost 1 base; unmatched junction nucleotides: 1. CDR1 is KGHSH and CDR2 is LQKENI in the germline V gene. The CDR3 DNA sequence: TGTGCCAGCTCACCATCAGGGGGTAACTATGGCTACACCTTC. This codes for CASSPSGGNYGYTF.

This chain uses TRBV5-6 with TRBJ2-7, with 9 bases matching TRBD1. The V segment lost 4 bases and the J segment 1 base; nucleotides outside the gene matches: 6. There are 15 residues in the CDR3. Per the germline V gene, CDR1 is SGHDT and CDR2 is YYEEEE. CDR3 DNA sequence: TGTGCCAGCAGCCCCGGGGGACAGGGTTCCTACGAGCAGTACTTC. It is translated as CASSPGGQGSYEQYF. Complete variable domain (other parts from reference TRBV5-6 and TRBJ2-7): DAGVTQSPTHLIKTRGQQVTLRCSPKSGHDTVSWYQQALGQGPQFIFQYYEEEERQRGNFPDRFSGHQFPNYSSELNVNALLLGDSALYLCASSPGGQGSYEQYFGPGTRLTVT.

V and J are TRBV3-1 (or the pseudogene TRBV3-2) and TRBJ1-2; TRBD1 might be the D (5 bases). The V gene's germline CDR1 is LGHDT and CDR2 YNNKEL (reference sequence). Trimming cost V 4 bases and J 3 bases, with 18 bases left between them. This CDR3 is built from 16 residues. The CDR3 region is CASSPVDRPSDYGYTF. The CDR3, as DNA: TGTGCCAGCAGCCCTGTCGACAGACCCTCTGACTATGGCTACACCTTC.

The chain carries TRBV11-2 and TRBJ2-3, with a weak D call TRBD1 (6 bases). Germline lookup yields CDR1 SGHAT and CDR2 FQNNGV. The CDR3 runs to 13 residues. V lost 5 bases and J 3 bases, leaving 9 bases between the germline ends. CDR3 amino acids: CASSKTGTDTQYF. CDR3 sequence (DNA): TGTGCCAGCAGCAAAACAGGGACAGATACGCAGTATTTT.

The chain carries TRBV11-3 and TRBJ2-1; 13 nucleotides agree with TRBD2. The CDR3 length is 17 residues. V shed 1 base, J shed 7 bases, and the junction held 7 bases outside the gene matches. Germline-derived CDR1 and CDR2 are SGHNT and YENEEA. The CDR3 sequence is CASSLGTSGSISNEQFF. Written as DNA, the CDR3 is TGTGCCAGCAGCTTAGGGACTAGCGGGAGTATATCGAATGAGCAGTTCTTC.

J is TRBJ2-5 and V is TRBV18; no reliable D call. The CDR3 has 11 residues. The V gene's germline CDR1 is KGHSH and CDR2 LQKENI. V shed 4 bases and J shed 3 bases, with 3 bases lying between them. The DNA of the CDR3 is TGTGCCAGCTCACTAGAAGAGACCCAGTACTTC. This translates into CASSLEETQYF.

The rearrangement links TRBV30 to TRBJ2-1; TRBD2 agrees at 8 bases. This CDR3 is 14 amino acids long. Trimming took 5 bases from V and 3 from J; bases not matched to a gene: 6. Germline V gives CDR1 GTSNPN, CDR2 SVGIG (reference sequence). The CDR3: CAWVSGTGYNEQFF. As DNA, the CDR3 is TGTGCCTGGGTTAGCGGGACCGGCTACAATGAGCAGTTCTTC.

The V and J genes are TRBV7-2 and TRBJ2-1; 8 bases match TRBD2. The CDR3 loop spans 15 amino acids. Per the germline V gene, CDR1 is SGHTA and CDR2 is FQGNSA. Trimming removed 5 bases from V and 8 bases from J; junction bases left unmatched: 11. Here the CDR3 reads CASSLERGYEYEQFF. The CDR3 DNA follows: TGTGCCAGCAGCCTGGAGCGGGGGTACGAGTATGAGCAGTTCTTC.

This clone was seen a few times. This chain connects TRBV29-1 to TRBJ1-1; TRBD1 agrees at 10 bases. The CDR3 sequence is 14 residues long. The ends lost 7 bases at V and 3 bases at J; junction bases unmatched: 8. In germline, CDR1 is SQVTM, CDR2 ANQGSEA. CDR3 DNA: TGCAGCGCGAGGGGCGGGACAGGGGACACTGAAGCTTTCTTT. Residues: CSARGGTGDTEAFF.

The V gene is TRBV7-8, the J gene TRBJ2-7; D call uncertain. Germline V gives CDR1 SGHVS, CDR2 FQNEAQ. Deletions cut 4 bases from V and 2 bases from J, with 3 bases between. This CDR3 comprises 11 residues. The CDR3 reads CASSSAYEQYF. The CDR3 DNA is TGTGCCAGCAGCTCGGCCTACGAGCAGTACTTC. The full variable domain, completed using reference TRBV7-8 and TRBJ2-7, is GAGVSQSPRYKVAKRGQDVALRCDPISGHVSLFWYQQALGQGPEFLTYFQNEAQLDKSGLPSDRFFAERPEGSVSTLKIQRTQQEDSAVYLCASSSAYEQYFGPGTRLTVT.

The chain links TRBV2 to TRBJ2-4, with TRBD2 matching over 7 bases. This CDR3 has 14 residues. CDR1 and CDR2 (germline): SNHLY, FYNNEI. V shed 11 bases, J shed 3 bases, and the junction held 10 bases outside the gene matches. The CDR3 nucleotides are TGTGCCTCGTCGAGTGGGGGGGACAAAAACATTCAGTACTTC. It translates to CASSSGGDKNIQYF.

The gene calls are TRBV5-1 and TRBJ2-4; possible D gene TRBD1, 5 bases. V lost 4 bases, J lost 8 bases, and 19 bases lay in between. This CDR3 has 15 amino acids. Germline V gene sequence: CDR1 SGHRS, CDR2 YFSETQ. CDR3 residues: CASSETKGIVDIQYF. The CDR3 nucleotides read TGCGCCAGCAGCGAAACCAAGGGGATTGTAGACATTCAGTACTTC.